This TCR beta chain was recovered during a study of blood T cell repertoires in COVID-19. As for the study in general: Collection of acute and convalescent COVID-19 samples took place in the United States, Italy and Spain. Nucleic acid was either cDNA or gDNA, and it came from T cells, B-cell-depleted T cells, or PBMCs.

The CDR3 totals 16 residues. Germline V gene lookup returns CDR1 SGHTA and CDR2 FQGNSA. The V gene lost 5 bases and the J gene lost 0 bases, with 17 bases spanning the gap. As processed by the authors: Cell counts per sample came from amplifying reference gene primers. Measured with immunoSEQ multiplex PCR; TCRdb has only the in-frame clones, and not every one. The DNA was the basis for D and trimming; V, J and clone size are from that table. The sample gives 70,000 to 95,000 clones, 88% of which show up once; roughly 6.6% is in the top ten. This chain links TRBV7-2 with TRBJ2-7; the D gene is possibly TRBD1 (5 bases). Sequencing was carried out using peripheral blood. The source of this sequence is a man in his 70s with acute or convalescent COVID-19. The CDR3 is CASSLLGQLSSYEQYF. DNA for the CDR3: TGTGCCAGCAGCCTGTTGGGGCAGCTCAGCTCCTACGAGCAGTACTTC.